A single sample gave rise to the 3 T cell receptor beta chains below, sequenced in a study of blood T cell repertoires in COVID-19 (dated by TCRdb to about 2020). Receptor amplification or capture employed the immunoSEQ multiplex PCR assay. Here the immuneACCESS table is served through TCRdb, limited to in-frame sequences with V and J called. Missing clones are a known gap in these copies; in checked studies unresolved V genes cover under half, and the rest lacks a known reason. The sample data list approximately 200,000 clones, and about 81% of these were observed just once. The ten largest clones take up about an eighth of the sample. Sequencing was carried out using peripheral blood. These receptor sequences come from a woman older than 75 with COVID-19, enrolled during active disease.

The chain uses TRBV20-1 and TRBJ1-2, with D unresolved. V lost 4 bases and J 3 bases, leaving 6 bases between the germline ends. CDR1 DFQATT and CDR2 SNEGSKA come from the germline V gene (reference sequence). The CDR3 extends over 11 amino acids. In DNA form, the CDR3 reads TGCAGTGCTAAACTGGACTATGGCTACACCTTC. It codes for CSAKLDYGYTF.

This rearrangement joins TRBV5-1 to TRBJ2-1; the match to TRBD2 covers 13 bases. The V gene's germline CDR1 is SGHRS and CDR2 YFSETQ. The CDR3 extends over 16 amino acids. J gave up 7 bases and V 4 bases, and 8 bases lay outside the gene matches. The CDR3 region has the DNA TGCGCCAGCAGCGGAGGACTAGCGGGAGTGGGTAATGAGCAGTTCTTC. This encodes CASSGGLAGVGNEQFF.

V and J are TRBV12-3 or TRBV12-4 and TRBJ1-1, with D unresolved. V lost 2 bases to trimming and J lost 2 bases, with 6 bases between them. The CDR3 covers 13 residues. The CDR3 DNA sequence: TGTGCCAGCAGTTTACGAGGCAACACTGAAGCTTTCTTT. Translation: CASSLRGNTEAFF.